The clone carrying this T cell receptor (beta chain) was seen a few times. What it binds is unknown. Germline CDR1 reads SGHRS; CDR2 reads YFSETQ. There are 13 residues in the CDR3. V was cut by 0 bases and J by 8 bases, with 11 bases left in between. Authors' methods: Filtering differed for immunoSEQ, which gave only junction sequences without quality scores. Repertoires were generated with immunoSEQ multiplex PCR, while TCRdb's copy carries only in-frame clones and drops some. V, J and clone size derive from that table, while D and trimming were established from the DNA sequence. The data show about 2.4 million clones, 80% to 95% seen once. This sample stems from a study of shared clonotypes between healthy human individuals. Across the study: There were three CD4 naive, three CD4 memory, two CD8 naive and one CD8 memory plates per donor. General observations from the study: A reduction in generation probabilities was seen for non-shared clonotypes relative to those shared by all four donors. Among the subsets, naive ones generally showed larger estimated richness than memory ones.

The source is a man aged 18 to 29 in good health. Some clones in this sample may be carry-over from other donors' samples. The chain combines TRBV5-1 with TRBJ1-2, with D perhaps matching TRBD1 (5 bases). Sample: naive CD4+ T cells from PBMCs. Subset in this sample: CD45RA+ positively selected. The chain's CDR3 is CASSLGGDGGYTF. CDR3 in DNA: TGCGCCAGCAGCTTGGGAGGGGATGGCGGCTACACCTTC.